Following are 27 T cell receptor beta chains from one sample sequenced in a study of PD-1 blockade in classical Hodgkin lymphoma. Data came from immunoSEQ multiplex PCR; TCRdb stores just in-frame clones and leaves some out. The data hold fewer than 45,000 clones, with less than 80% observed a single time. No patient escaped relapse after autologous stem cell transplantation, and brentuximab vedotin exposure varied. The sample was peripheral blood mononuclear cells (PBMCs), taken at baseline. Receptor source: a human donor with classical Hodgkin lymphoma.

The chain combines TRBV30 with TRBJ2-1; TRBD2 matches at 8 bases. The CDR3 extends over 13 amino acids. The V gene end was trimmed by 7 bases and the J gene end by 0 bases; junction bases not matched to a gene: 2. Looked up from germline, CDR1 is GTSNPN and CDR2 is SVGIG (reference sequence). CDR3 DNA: TGTGCCTCGCTAGCGGGCTCCTACAATGAGCAGTTCTTC. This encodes CASLAGSYNEQFF. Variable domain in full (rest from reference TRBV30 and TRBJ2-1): SQTIHQWPATLVQPVGSPLSLECTVEGTSNPNLYWYRQAAGRGLQLLFYSVGIGQISSEVPQNLSASRPQDRQFILSSKKLLLSDSGFYLCASLAGSYNEQFFGPGTRLTVL.

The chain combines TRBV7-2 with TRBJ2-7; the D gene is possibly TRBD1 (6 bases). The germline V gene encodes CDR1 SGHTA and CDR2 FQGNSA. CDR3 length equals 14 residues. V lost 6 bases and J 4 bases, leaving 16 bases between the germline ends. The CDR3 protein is CASRPTGNNYEQYF. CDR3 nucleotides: TGTGCCAGCAGGCCTACAGGGAACAATTACGAGCAGTACTTC.

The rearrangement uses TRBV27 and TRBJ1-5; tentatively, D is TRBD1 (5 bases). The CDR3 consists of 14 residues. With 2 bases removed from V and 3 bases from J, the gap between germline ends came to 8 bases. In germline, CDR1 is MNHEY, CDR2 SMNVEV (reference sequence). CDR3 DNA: TGTGCCAGCAGTTTAATGGGGCACAATCAGCCCCAGCATTTT. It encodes CASSLMGHNQPQHF.

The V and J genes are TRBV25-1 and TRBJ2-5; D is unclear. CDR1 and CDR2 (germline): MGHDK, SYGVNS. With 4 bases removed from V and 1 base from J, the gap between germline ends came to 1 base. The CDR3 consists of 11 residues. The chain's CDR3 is CASSVQETQYF. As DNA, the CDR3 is TGTGCCAGCAGTGTCCAAGAGACCCAGTACTTC. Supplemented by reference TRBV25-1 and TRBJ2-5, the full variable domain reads EADIYQTPRYLVIGTGKKITLECSQTMGHDKMYWYQQDPGMELHLIHYSYGVNSTEKGDLSSESTVSRIRTEHFPLTLESARPSHTSQYLCASSVQETQYFGPGTRLLVL.

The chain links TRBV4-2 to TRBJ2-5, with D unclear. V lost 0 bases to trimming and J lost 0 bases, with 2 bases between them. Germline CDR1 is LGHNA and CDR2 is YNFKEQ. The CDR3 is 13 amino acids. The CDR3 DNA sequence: TGTGCCAGCAGCCAAGATTACCAAGAGACCCAGTACTTC. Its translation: CASSQDYQETQYF.

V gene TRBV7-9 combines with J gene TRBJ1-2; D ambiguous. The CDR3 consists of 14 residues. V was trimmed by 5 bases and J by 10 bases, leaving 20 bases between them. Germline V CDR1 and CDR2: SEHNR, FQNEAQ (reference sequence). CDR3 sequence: CASSLTEGRLSYTF. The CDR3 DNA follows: TGTGCCAGCAGCCTAACCGAAGGCAGGCTGTCCTACACCTTC.

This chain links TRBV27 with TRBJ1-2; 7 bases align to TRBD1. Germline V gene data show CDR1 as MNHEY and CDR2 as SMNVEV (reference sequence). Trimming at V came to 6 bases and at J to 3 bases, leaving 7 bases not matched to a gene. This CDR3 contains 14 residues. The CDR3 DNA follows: TGTGCCAGCAGGGGTGGACAGGTTCACTATGGCTACACCTTC. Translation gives CASRGGQVHYGYTF.

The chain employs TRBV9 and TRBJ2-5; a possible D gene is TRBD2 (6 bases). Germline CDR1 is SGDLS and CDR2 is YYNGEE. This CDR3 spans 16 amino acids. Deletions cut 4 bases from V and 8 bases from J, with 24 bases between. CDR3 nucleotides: TGTGCCAGCAGCCCGGCGGGGCCAACCTATGGGGGAACCCAGTACTTC. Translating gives CASSPAGPTYGGTQYF.

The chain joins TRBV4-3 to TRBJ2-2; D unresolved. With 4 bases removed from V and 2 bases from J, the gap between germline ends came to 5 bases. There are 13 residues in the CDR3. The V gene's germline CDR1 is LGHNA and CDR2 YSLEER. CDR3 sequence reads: CASSLLNTGELFF. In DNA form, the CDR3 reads TGCGCCAGCAGCCTACTTAACACCGGGGAGCTGTTTTTT.

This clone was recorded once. CDR3 DNA sequence: TGTGCCAGCAGCCACTTGGACAGAACCTACGAGCAGTACTTC. Encoded protein: CASSHLDRTYEQYF. V and J are TRBV7-2 and TRBJ2-7; D possibly corresponds to TRBD1 (6 bases). Germline CDR1 is SGHTA and CDR2 is FQGNSA. The ends were cut back, 5 bases at V and 2 bases at J, with 13 bases in the middle. CDR3 length: 14 residues. Looking up the rest from reference TRBV7-2 and TRBJ2-7 gives the full variable domain: GAGVSQSPSNKVTEKGKDVELRCDPISGHTALYWYRQSLGQGLEFLIYFQGNSAPDKSGLPSDRFSAERTGGSVSTLTIQRTQQEDSAVYLCASSHLDRTYEQYFGPGTRLTVT.

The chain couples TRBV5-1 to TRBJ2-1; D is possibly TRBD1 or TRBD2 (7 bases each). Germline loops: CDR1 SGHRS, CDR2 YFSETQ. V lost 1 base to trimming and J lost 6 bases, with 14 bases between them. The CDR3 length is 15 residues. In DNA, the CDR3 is TGCGCCAGCAGCTTGCAGGGAGGGGGCCTCAATGAGCAGTTCTTC. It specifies CASSLQGGGLNEQFF.

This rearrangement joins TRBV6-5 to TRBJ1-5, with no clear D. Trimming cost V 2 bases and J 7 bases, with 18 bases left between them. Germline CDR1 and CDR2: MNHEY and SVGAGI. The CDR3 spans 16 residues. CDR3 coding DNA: TGTGCCAGCAGTTACCGGGCCAATGGAGGGTTGCAGCCCCAGCATTTT. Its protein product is CASSYRANGGLQPQHF.

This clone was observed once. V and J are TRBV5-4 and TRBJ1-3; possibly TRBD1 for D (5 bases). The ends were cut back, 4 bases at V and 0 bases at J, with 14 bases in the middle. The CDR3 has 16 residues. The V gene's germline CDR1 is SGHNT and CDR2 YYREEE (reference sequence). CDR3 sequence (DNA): TGTGCCAGCAGCCCAAGCATAGACAGCTCTGGAAACACCATATATTTT. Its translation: CASSPSIDSSGNTIYF.

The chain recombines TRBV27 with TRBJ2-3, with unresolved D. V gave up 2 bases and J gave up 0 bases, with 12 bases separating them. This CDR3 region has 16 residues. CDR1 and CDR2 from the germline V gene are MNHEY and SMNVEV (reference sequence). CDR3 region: CASSLGPGLSTDTQYF. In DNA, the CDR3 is TGTGCCAGCAGTTTAGGCCCGGGCCTTAGCACAGATACGCAGTATTTT.

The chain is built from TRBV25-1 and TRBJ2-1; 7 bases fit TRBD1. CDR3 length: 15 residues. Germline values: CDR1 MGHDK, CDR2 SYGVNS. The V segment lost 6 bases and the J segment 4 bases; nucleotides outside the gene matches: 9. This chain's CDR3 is CASSPAGTAYNEQFF. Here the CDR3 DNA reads TGTGCCAGCAGCCCGGCCGGGACAGCTTACAATGAGCAGTTCTTC.

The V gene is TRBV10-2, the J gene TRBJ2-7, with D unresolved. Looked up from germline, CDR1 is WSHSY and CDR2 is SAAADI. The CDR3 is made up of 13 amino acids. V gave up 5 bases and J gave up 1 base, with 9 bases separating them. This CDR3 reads CASSNLGSYEQYF. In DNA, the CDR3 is TGCGCCAGCAGTAATTTAGGGTCCTACGAGCAGTACTTC.

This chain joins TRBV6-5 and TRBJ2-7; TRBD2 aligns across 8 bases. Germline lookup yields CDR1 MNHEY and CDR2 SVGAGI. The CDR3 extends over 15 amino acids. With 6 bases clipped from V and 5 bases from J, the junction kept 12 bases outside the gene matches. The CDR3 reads CASRHSGTRPHEQYF. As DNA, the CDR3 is TGTGCCAGCAGACACTCCGGGACTAGGCCCCACGAGCAGTACTTC.

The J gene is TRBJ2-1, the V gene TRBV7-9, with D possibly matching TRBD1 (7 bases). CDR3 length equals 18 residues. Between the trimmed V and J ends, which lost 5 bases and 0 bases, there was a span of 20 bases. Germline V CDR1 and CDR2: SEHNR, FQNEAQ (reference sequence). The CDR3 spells CASSPKAGGPRSYNEQFF. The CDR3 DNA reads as TGTGCCAGCAGCCCCAAGGCAGGGGGGCCTCGCTCCTACAATGAGCAGTTCTTC.

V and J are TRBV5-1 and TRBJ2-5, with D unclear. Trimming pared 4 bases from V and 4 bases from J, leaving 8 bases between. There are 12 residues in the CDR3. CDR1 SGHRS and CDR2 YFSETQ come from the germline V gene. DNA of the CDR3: TGCGCCAGCAGCATCGGAAGAGAGACCCAGTACTTC. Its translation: CASSIGRETQYF.

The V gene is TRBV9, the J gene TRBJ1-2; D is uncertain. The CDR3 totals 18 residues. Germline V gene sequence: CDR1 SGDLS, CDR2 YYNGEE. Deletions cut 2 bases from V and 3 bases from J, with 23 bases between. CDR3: CASSVYLDRTFSHYGYTF. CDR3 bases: TGTGCCAGCAGCGTCTACCTCGACCGCACTTTTAGCCACTATGGCTACACCTTC.

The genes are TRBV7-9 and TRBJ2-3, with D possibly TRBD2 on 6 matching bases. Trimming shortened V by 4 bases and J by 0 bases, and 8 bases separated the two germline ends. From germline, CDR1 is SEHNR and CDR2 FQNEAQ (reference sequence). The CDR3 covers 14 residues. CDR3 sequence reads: CASSSGVSTDTQYF. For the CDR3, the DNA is TGTGCCAGCAGCTCGGGGGTGAGCACAGATACGCAGTATTTT. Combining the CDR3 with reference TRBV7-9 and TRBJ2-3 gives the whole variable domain DTGVSQNPRHKITKRGQNVTFRCDPISEHNRLYWYRQTLGQGPEFLTYFQNEAQLEKSRLLSDRFSAERPKGSFSTLEIQRTEQGDSAMYLCASSSGVSTDTQYFGPGTRLTVL.

Written as DNA, the CDR3 is TGTGCCAGCAGCTCACCGCGGGACGGAGCGAACACTGAAGCTTTCTTT. Translated, it gives CASSSPRDGANTEAFF. The V call is TRBV11-3, the J call TRBJ1-1; tentative D call: TRBD1 (5 bases). The CDR3 loop spans 16 amino acids. CDR1 and CDR2 (germline): SGHNT, YENEEA. V gave up 4 bases and J gave up 1 base, with 16 bases separating them.

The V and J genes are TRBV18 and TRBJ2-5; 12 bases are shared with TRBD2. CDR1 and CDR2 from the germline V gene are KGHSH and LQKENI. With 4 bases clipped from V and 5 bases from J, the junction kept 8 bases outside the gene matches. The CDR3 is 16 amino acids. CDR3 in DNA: TGTGCCAGCTCACTCCTCCTAGCGGGAGGGCAGGAGACCCAGTACTTC. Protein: CASSLLLAGGQETQYF.

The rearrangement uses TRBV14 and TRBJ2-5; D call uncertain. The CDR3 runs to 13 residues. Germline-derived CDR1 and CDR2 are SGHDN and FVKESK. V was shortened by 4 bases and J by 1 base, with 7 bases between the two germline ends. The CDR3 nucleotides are TGTGCCAGCAGCCTATTCCTCCAAGAGACCCAGTACTTC. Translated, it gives CASSLFLQETQYF. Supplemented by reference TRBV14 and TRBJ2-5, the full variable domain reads EAGVTQFPSHSVIEKGQTVTLRCDPISGHDNLYWYRRVMGKEIKFLLHFVKESKQDESGMPNNRFLAERTGGTYSTLKVQPAELEDSGVYFCASSLFLQETQYFGPGTRLLVL.

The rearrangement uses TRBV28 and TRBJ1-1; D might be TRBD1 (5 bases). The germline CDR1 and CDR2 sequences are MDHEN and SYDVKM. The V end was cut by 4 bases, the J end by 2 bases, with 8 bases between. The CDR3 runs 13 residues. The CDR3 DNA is TGTGCCAGCAGTTCGCAGGGCAACACTGAAGCTTTCTTT. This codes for CASSSQGNTEAFF.

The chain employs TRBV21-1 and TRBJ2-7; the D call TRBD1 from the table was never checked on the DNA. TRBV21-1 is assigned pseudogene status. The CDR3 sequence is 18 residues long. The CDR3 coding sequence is TGTGCCAGCAGCAAAACGCCCCCCCTGGACAGGCTATTCTACGAGCAGTACTTC. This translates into CASSKTPPLDRLFYEQYF.

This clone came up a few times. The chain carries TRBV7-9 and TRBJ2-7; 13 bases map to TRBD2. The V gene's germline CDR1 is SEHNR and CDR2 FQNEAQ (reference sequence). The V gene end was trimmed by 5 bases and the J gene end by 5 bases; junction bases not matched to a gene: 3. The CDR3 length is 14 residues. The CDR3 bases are TGTGCCAGCAGCCGGACTAGCGGGAGCCACGAGCAGTACTTC. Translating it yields CASSRTSGSHEQYF.